This passage covers 22 T cell receptor beta chains from one sample sequenced in a study of control samples from healthy donors and cancer patients. Assay: immunoSEQ multiplex PCR; the TCRdb copy retains only in-frame clones and omits some. The sample carries roughly 14,000 clones, around 77% recorded once. The sequenced material came from formalin-fixed, paraffin-embedded tissue. These receptors all come from a female donor with lung cancer.

CDR3 DNA sequence: TGTGCCAGCAGCAAATATAAGATGCACAATGAGCAGTTCTTC. It translates to CASSKYKMHNEQFF. The J gene is TRBJ2-1, the V gene TRBV21-1. TRBV21-1 is a recognized pseudogene. This CDR3 comprises 14 residues.

As to this clone: At one end the junction does not follow the germline gene, possibly because of a read error. The chain employs TRBV7-8 and TRBJ2-1; D remains unclear. CDR3 length: 16 amino acids. Germline V gene data show CDR1 as SGHVS and CDR2 as FQNEAQ. Here the CDR3 reads CASSPFIGPTLNGQFF. In DNA form, the CDR3 reads TGTGCCAGCAGCCCCTTTATAGGGCCTACTTTGAATGGGCAGTTCTTC. The variable domain in full, completed from reference TRBV7-8 and TRBJ2-1, reads GAGVSQSPRYKVAKRGQDVALRCDPISGHVSLFWYQQALGQGPEFLTYFQNEAQLDKSGLPSDRFFAERPEGSVSTLKIQRTQQEDSAVYLCASSPFIGPTLNGQFFGPGTRLTVL.

CDR3 bases: TGTGCCAGCAGTTTATCGGCGGCAGTTGAAGCTTTCTTT. Protein product: CASSLSAAVEAFF. This sequence joins TRBV27 and TRBJ1-1; D call uncertain. The CDR3 has 13 amino acids. The V and J ends lost 0 bases and 7 bases respectively, with 9 bases between them. Germline V gives CDR1 MNHEY, CDR2 SMNVEV (reference sequence).

The J gene is TRBJ2-3, the V gene TRBV27; 7 bases are a match to TRBD1. This CDR3 region has 15 residues. The V and J ends lost 0 bases and 1 base, in that order; junction bases with no gene match: 1. Per the germline V gene, CDR1 is MNHEY and CDR2 is SMNVEV (reference sequence). CDR3 sequence (DNA): TGTGCCAGCAGTTTATCAAGGGGGCGCACAGATACGCAGTATTTT. Its translation: CASSLSRGRTDTQYF.

J is TRBJ1-1 and V is TRBV12-5; D remains unclear. Per the germline V gene, CDR1 is LGHNT and CDR2 is FRNRAP. This CDR3 has 13 amino acids. V gave up 3 bases and J gave up 1 base, with 6 bases separating them. The CDR3 loop is CASGLKPNTEAFF. In DNA form, the CDR3 reads TGTGCTAGTGGTTTAAAACCGAACACTGAAGCTTTCTTT.

This clone turned up a few times. V gene TRBV9 combines with J gene TRBJ1-1; a weak D match, TRBD1 (6 bases). Per germline, CDR1 SGDLS and CDR2 YYNGEE. V was cut by 1 base and J by 3 bases, with 13 bases left in between. The CDR3 has 15 residues. CDR3 bases: TGTGCCAGCAGCGTATTGGGGGGGCCAGACACTGAAGCTTTCTTT. As protein: CASSVLGGPDTEAFF.

The V and J genes are TRBV6-6 and TRBJ2-1; TRBD2 agrees at 13 bases. After removal of 5 bases from V and 10 bases from J, the junction contained 2 bases not matched to a gene. Per the germline V gene, CDR1 is MNHNY and CDR2 is SVGAGI (reference sequence). The CDR3 has 13 residues. The CDR3 nucleotides are TGTGCCAGCAGTCGGGGACTAGCGGGGGAGCAGTTCTTC. Amino acid sequence: CASSRGLAGEQFF.

This chain links TRBV18 with TRBJ1-2; D uncertain. The germline V and J ends were trimmed by 6 bases and 1 base, with 9 bases remaining between them. Germline V gene lookup returns CDR1 KGHSH and CDR2 LQKENI. The CDR3 length is 13 residues. The chain's CDR3 is CASSVDINYGYTF. The CDR3, as DNA: TGTGCCAGCTCCGTCGACATTAACTATGGCTACACCTTC. Full variable domain (rest looked up from reference TRBV18 and TRBJ1-2): NAGVMQNPRHLVRRRGQEARLRCSPMKGHSHVYWYRQLPEEGLKFMVYLQKENIIDESGMPKERFSAEFPKEGPSILRIQQVVRGDSAAYFCASSVDINYGYTFGSGTRLTVV.

V and J are TRBV27 and TRBJ1-2, with no clear D. The V gene's germline CDR1 is MNHEY and CDR2 SMNVEV (reference sequence). CDR3 length: 13 residues. Trimming left V 6 bases short and J 6 bases short, with 14 bases between. The DNA for the CDR3 is TGTGCCAGCAGCCCTATGGATCGGGATGGCTACACCTTC. It encodes CASSPMDRDGYTF.

V is TRBV7-9 and J is TRBJ1-4; no definite D call. The V gene lost 1 base and the J gene lost 1 base, with 7 bases spanning the gap. Germline V gene lookup returns CDR1 SEHNR and CDR2 FQNEAQ (reference sequence). This CDR3 region has 15 residues. The CDR3 region has the DNA TGTGCCAGCAGCTTAGAGGTCGGAACTAATGAAAAACTGTTTTTT. Its protein product is CASSLEVGTNEKLFF.

The genes are TRBV3-1 (or the pseudogene TRBV3-2) and TRBJ2-1; TRBD2 agrees at 8 bases. This CDR3 comprises 15 residues. V lost 3 bases and J lost 5; bases outside the gene matches: 6. The germline V gene encodes CDR1 LGHDT and CDR2 YNNKEL (reference sequence). Here the CDR3 reads CASSHFRGGHNEQFF. CDR3 in DNA: TGTGCCAGCAGCCATTTTCGCGGGGGGCACAATGAGCAGTTCTTC.

The chain recombines TRBV3-1 (or the pseudogene TRBV3-2) with TRBJ1-2; D is perhaps TRBD1 (5 bases). Germline lookup yields CDR1 LGHDT and CDR2 YNNKEL (reference sequence). The CDR3 sequence is 15 residues long. V was shortened by 4 bases and J by 2 bases, with 14 bases between the two germline ends. CDR3 region: CASSPRDGENYGYTF. CDR3 in DNA: TGTGCCAGCAGCCCTCGGGACGGGGAGAACTATGGCTACACCTTC.

This clone was counted between two and nine times. The chain recombines TRBV6-4 with TRBJ2-4; 10 bases line up with TRBD2. Germline CDR1 reads MRHNA; CDR2 reads SNTAGT. V trimming: 2 bases; J trimming: 8 bases; junction bases outside the gene matches: 0. The CDR3 length is 13 residues. CDR3 region: CASSDGTSDIQYF. CDR3 DNA sequence: TGTGCCAGCAGTGACGGGACTAGCGACATTCAGTACTTC.

This clone was found a few times. The chain is built from TRBV27 and TRBJ1-1, with 8 nucleotides matching TRBD1. The CDR3 totals 16 residues. The germline V gene has CDR1 MNHEY and CDR2 SMNVEV (reference sequence). The V gene end was trimmed by 6 bases and the J gene end by 5 bases; junction bases not matched to a gene: 14. As DNA, the CDR3 is TGTGCCAGCAGCCTAACCCGAATAACAGGGGGGACTGAAGCTTTCTTT. Protein sequence: CASSLTRITGGTEAFF.

This rearrangement joins TRBV6-5 to TRBJ1-3, with D possibly being TRBD1 (5 bases). V lost 8 bases to trimming and J lost 3 bases, with 14 bases between them. CDR1 and CDR2 from the germline V gene are MNHEY and SVGAGI. This CDR3 has 14 amino acids. The CDR3 sequence: CASQVGQRGNTIYF. The CDR3 nucleotides read TGTGCCAGCCAGGTGGGGCAGCGTGGAAACACCATATATTTT.

The gene calls are TRBV9 and TRBJ1-5, with unresolved D. Trimming removed 0 bases at V and 3 bases at J, with 7 bases between. The CDR3 sequence is 14 residues long. Germline V lookup: CDR1 SGDLS, CDR2 YYNGEE. Here the CDR3 reads CASSVVQHNQPQHF. The CDR3 DNA is TGTGCCAGCAGCGTAGTTCAGCACAATCAGCCCCAGCATTTT.

The chain combines TRBV30 with TRBJ1-1; 9 nucleotides align to TRBD1. Germline CDR1 and CDR2: GTSNPN and SVGIG (reference sequence). The CDR3 loop spans 12 amino acids. J gave up 6 bases and V 2 bases, and 1 base lay outside the gene matches. CDR3: CAWSTGGPEAFF. Written as DNA, the CDR3 is TGTGCCTGGAGTACAGGGGGCCCTGAAGCTTTCTTT. Looking up the rest from reference TRBV30 and TRBJ1-1 gives the full variable domain: SQTIHQWPATLVQPVGSPLSLECTVEGTSNPNLYWYRQAAGRGLQLLFYSVGIGQISSEVPQNLSASRPQDRQFILSSKKLLLSDSGFYLCAWSTGGPEAFFGQGTRLTVV.

CDR3 region: CAIRDNRDRGAGGELFF. The CDR3 DNA is TGTGCCATCAGGGATAATCGAGACAGGGGAGCGGGCGGGGAGCTGTTTTTT. The chain couples TRBV10-3 to TRBJ2-2; 8 nucleotides match TRBD1. J lost 7 bases, V lost 6 bases, and 16 bases had no gene match. The CDR3 contains 17 residues. Germline V gene lookup returns CDR1 ENHRY and CDR2 SYGVKD.

The gene calls are TRBV30 and TRBJ2-7, with D perhaps given as TRBD1 or TRBD2 (5 bases each). Trimming removed 3 bases from V and 1 base from J, with 10 bases in between. The CDR3 consists of 13 residues. Germline loops: CDR1 GTSNPN, CDR2 SVGIG (reference sequence). In DNA, the CDR3 is TGTGCCTGGAGGGGACGGGATTCCTACGAGCAGTACTTC. Protein: CAWRGRDSYEQYF.

This clone was seen once. The junction departs from germline at one end; a sequencing error may be responsible. The chain carries TRBV7-7 and TRBJ2-7, with 9 nucleotides matching TRBD1. The germline V gene encodes CDR1 SSHAT and CDR2 FNYEAQ (reference sequence). The CDR3 is made up of 13 amino acids. The DNA of the CDR3 is TGTGCTAGCAGTAGGGACAGGGTCGACGAGCAGTACTTC. Its translation is CASSRDRVDEQYF.

The V gene is TRBV7-9, the J gene TRBJ2-3; D gene unclear. CDR3 length equals 14 residues. V was trimmed by 5 bases and J by 3 bases, leaving 12 bases between them. The germline V gene has CDR1 SEHNR and CDR2 FQNEAQ (reference sequence). The CDR3 spells CASSPQLMTDTQYF. The CDR3 DNA sequence: TGTGCCAGCAGCCCCCAACTGATGACAGATACGCAGTATTTT.

The V call is TRBV19, the J call TRBJ2-7, with TRBD1 as a possible D gene (5 bases). The V and J ends lost 6 bases and 1 base respectively, with 10 bases between them. CDR3 size: 13 residues. Germline V gene data show CDR1 as LNHDA and CDR2 as SQIVND (reference sequence). CDR3: CASRGVRSYEQYF. CDR3 DNA: TGTGCCAGTAGAGGGGTCAGGTCCTACGAGCAGTACTTC.